This passage covers 18 T cell receptor beta chains from one sample sequenced in a study of blood T cells in healthy people across ages. Through a sample-barcoded 5' primer and a J-beta primer mix, a second PCR was run for roughly 6 to 12 cycles. One entry per CDR3 protein results from TCRdb running MiXCR on the 5' RACE reads. The sample yields approximately 1,700,000 distinct CDR3 sequences, about two fifths seen once. Sample: blood. These receptor sequences come from a human donor in good health.

The chain recombines TRBV29-1 with TRBJ2-5; possibly TRBD2 for D (6 bases). Between the trimmed V and J ends, which lost 6 bases and 4 bases, there was a span of 18 bases. CDR3 length: 14 residues. Germline CDR1 is SQVTM and CDR2 is ANQGSEA. Here the CDR3 reads CSVLTPTSGETQYF. CDR3 DNA: TGCAGCGTCTTGACACCGACTAGTGGAGAGACCCAGTACTTC.

This chain connects TRBV20-1 to TRBJ1-2, with 7 bases aligning to TRBD1. The germline V gene encodes CDR1 DFQATT and CDR2 SNEGSKA (reference sequence). V lost 6 bases, J lost 4 bases, and 11 bases stayed unmatched. The CDR3 length is 14 residues. The CDR3 here is CSAPDPTGAYGYTF. For the CDR3, the DNA is TGCAGTGCCCCAGACCCAACAGGGGCCTATGGCTACACCTTC.

This rearrangement joins TRBV6-5 to TRBJ2-7, with TRBD1 matching over 7 bases. Germline V gene sequence: CDR1 MNHEY, CDR2 SVGAGI. The V segment lost 7 bases and the J segment 2 bases; nucleotides outside the gene matches: 5. The CDR3 spans 13 residues. In DNA, the CDR3 is TGTGCCAGCAAAAAGGGACAGCCCTACGAGCAGTACTTC. Its translation: CASKKGQPYEQYF.

This clonotype was seen more than once but under ten times. The chain is built from TRBV7-2 and TRBJ1-4, with unresolved D. The V end lost 3 bases, the J end lost 8 bases, and 13 bases lay between the germline ends. The CDR3 sequence is 14 residues long. The V gene's germline CDR1 is SGHTA and CDR2 FQGNSA. In nucleotides, the CDR3 is TGTGCCAGCAGCTTGGACGGGGTGGCAGAAAAACTGTTTTTT. The encoded protein is CASSLDGVAEKLFF.

Only a few counts were recorded for this clonotype. The CDR3, as DNA: TGTGCCAGCAGTTTTCTAGCCACTCCCACAGATACGCAGTATTTT. Residues: CASSFLATPTDTQYF. The chain uses TRBV12-3 or TRBV12-4 and TRBJ2-3; maybe TRBD2 (5 bases). The CDR3 has 15 amino acids. Between the trimmed V and J ends, which lost 3 bases and 2 bases, there was a span of 12 bases.

This clonotype was observed a few times. The chain couples TRBV7-2 to TRBJ1-4, with TRBD1 as a possible D gene (6 bases). The V gene's germline CDR1 is SGHTA and CDR2 FQGNSA. V lost 6 bases and J lost 10, with 18 bases in between. The CDR3 length is 14 residues. CDR3 nucleotide sequence: TGTGCCAGCAGTCGGGGGACATCTTCCGGAAAACTGTTTTTT. Its translation is CASSRGTSSGKLFF.

The V call is TRBV4-1, the J call TRBJ2-3, with no clear D. The V gene's germline CDR1 is MGHRA and CDR2 YSYEKL. V was trimmed by 0 bases and J by 0 bases, leaving 10 bases between them. The CDR3 runs to 16 residues. The DNA of the CDR3 is TGCGCCAGCAGCCAAGAGGGAAGTGCTAGCACAGATACGCAGTATTTT. This translates into CASSQEGSASTDTQYF.

The J gene is TRBJ2-7, the V gene TRBV5-1; possible D gene TRBD2, 5 bases. V lost 4 bases, J lost 6 bases, and 17 bases lay in between. CDR3 size: 14 residues. Germline V gives CDR1 SGHRS, CDR2 YFSETQ. CDR3 loop: CASSPGAGVGEQYF. Here the CDR3 DNA reads TGCGCCAGCAGCCCTGGCGCCGGGGTGGGCGAGCAGTACTTC.

The chain is built from TRBV6-1 and TRBJ2-1; D may match TRBD1 or TRBD2 (5 bases each). Germline values: CDR1 MNHNS, CDR2 SASEGT. The CDR3 runs to 14 residues. CDR3 DNA sequence: TGTAACATTGTGGGGACCATGCACTACAATGAGCAGTTCTTC. The encoded protein is CNIVGTMHYNEQFF.

The rearrangement uses TRBV6-2 or TRBV6-3 and TRBJ2-1, with 8 bases identical to TRBD1. There are 11 residues in the CDR3. Germline CDR1 reads MNHEY; CDR2 reads SVGEGT. V gave up 5 bases and J gave up 16 bases; unmatched junction bases: 7. Here the CDR3 reads CASSHGTGRFF. The CDR3, as DNA: TGTGCCAGCAGTCACGGGACAGGTCGATTCTTC.

This clonotype was seen a few times. The chain combines TRBV5-1 with TRBJ2-2, with no clear D. The CDR3 length is 15 residues. CDR1 and CDR2 from the germline V gene are SGHRS and YFSETQ. The V and J ends lost 1 base and 3 bases respectively, with 10 bases between them. This chain's CDR3 is CASSLFTVDTGELFF. For the CDR3, the DNA is TGCGCCAGCAGCTTGTTTACGGTAGACACCGGGGAGCTGTTTTTT.

This clonotype turned up a few times. The J gene is TRBJ1-5, the V gene TRBV20-1; no reliable D call. V was clipped by 6 bases and J by 5 bases, with 14 bases between them. From germline, CDR1 is DFQATT and CDR2 SNEGSKA (reference sequence). CDR3 length: 13 residues. DNA of the CDR3: TGCAGTGCCCTCGGCCCAGGCGATCAGCCCCAGCATTTT. Its protein product is CSALGPGDQPQHF.

This clonotype was seen a handful of times. The J gene is TRBJ2-1, the V gene TRBV5-6; 8 positions match TRBD2. The CDR3 covers 17 residues. Germline V lookup: CDR1 SGHDT, CDR2 YYEEEE. With V trimmed by 0 bases and J by 4 bases, 9 bases remained unmatched. CDR3 in amino acids: CASSLAGGGSKYNEQFF. CDR3 nucleotide sequence: TGTGCCAGCAGCTTGGCCGGGGGGGGGTCAAAGTACAATGAGCAGTTCTTC. Looking up the rest from reference TRBV5-6 and TRBJ2-1 gives the full variable domain: DAGVTQSPTHLIKTRGQQVTLRCSPKSGHDTVSWYQQALGQGPQFIFQYYEEEERQRGNFPDRFSGHQFPNYSSELNVNALLLGDSALYLCASSLAGGGSKYNEQFFGPGTRLTVL.

This clonotype was observed a handful of times. The rearrangement uses TRBV12-3 or TRBV12-4 and TRBJ1-2; no clear D. This CDR3 spans 12 amino acids. Trimming cost V 4 bases and J 8 bases, with 11 bases left between them. The CDR3: CASSYPFGGYTF. For the CDR3, the DNA is TGTGCCAGCAGTTACCCCTTTGGAGGCTACACCTTC.

The rearrangement joins TRBV6-1 to TRBJ2-3; no clear D gene. Germline CDR1 reads MNHNS; CDR2 reads SASEGT. CDR3 length equals 15 residues. V was clipped by 4 bases and J by 3 bases, with 14 bases between them. Written as DNA, the CDR3 is TGTGCCAGCAGTGGAGCGCTTCACGAGACAGATACGCAGTATTTT. Protein sequence: CASSGALHETDTQYF.

This CDR3 reads CASSLLRGTSGGVISYNEQFF. The DNA for the CDR3 is TGTGCCAGCAGCTTACTGAGAGGTACTAGCGGGGGGGTTATCTCCTACAATGAGCAGTTCTTC. The chain employs TRBV11-1 and TRBJ2-1; 13 bases are a match to TRBD2. Germline CDR1 and CDR2: SGHAT and FQDESV (reference sequence). The V segment lost 2 bases and the J segment 0 bases; nucleotides outside the gene matches: 13. The CDR3 extends over 21 amino acids.

This clonotype was detected a few times. The chain carries TRBV4-1 and TRBJ2-7; the D is unclear. The CDR3 length is 15 residues. The V gene's germline CDR1 is MGHRA and CDR2 YSYEKL. Deletions cut 1 base from V and 0 bases from J, with 10 bases between. This CDR3 is CASSQVTASSYEQYF. The CDR3 nucleotides are TGCGCCAGCAGCCAAGTTACGGCGAGCTCCTACGAGCAGTACTTC.

The chain is built from TRBV7-2 and TRBJ1-2; no reliable D call. The CDR3 has 15 residues. Germline V lookup: CDR1 SGHTA, CDR2 FQGNSA. Deletions cut 5 bases from V and 6 bases from J, with 19 bases between. CDR3 in amino acids: CASSPSSGSRHGYTF. The CDR3 coding sequence is TGTGCCAGCAGCCCATCCTCCGGCAGCAGACATGGCTACACCTTC.